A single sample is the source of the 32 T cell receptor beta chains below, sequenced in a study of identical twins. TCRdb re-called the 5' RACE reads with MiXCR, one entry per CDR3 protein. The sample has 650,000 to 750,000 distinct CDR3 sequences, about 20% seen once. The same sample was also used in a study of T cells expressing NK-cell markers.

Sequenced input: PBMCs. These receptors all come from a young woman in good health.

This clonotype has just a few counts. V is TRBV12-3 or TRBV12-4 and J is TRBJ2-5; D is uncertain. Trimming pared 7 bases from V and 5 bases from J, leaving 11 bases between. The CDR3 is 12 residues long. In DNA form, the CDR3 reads TGTGCCAGCAAACCCCGGGCGGAGACCCAGTACTTC. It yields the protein CASKPRAETQYF.

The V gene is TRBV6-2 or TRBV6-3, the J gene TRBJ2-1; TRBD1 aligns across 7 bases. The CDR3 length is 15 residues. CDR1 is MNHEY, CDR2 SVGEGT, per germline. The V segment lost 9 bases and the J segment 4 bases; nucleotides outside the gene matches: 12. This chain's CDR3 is CASVVRGGPYNEQFF. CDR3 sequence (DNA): TGTGCCAGTGTCGTTCGAGGGGGCCCTTACAATGAGCAGTTCTTC.

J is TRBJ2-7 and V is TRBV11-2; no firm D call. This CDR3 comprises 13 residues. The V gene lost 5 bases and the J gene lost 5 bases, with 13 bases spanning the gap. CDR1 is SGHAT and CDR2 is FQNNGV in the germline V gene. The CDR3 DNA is TGTGCCAGCAGCCCTGACCTAAGGGACGAGCAGTACTTC. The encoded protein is CASSPDLRDEQYF.

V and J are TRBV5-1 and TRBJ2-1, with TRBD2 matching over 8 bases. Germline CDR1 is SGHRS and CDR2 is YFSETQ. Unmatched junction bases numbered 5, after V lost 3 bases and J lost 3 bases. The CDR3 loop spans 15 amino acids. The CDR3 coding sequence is TGCGCCAGCAGCTGGACCGGGACTAGCTACAATGAGCAGTTCTTC. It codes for CASSWTGTSYNEQFF.

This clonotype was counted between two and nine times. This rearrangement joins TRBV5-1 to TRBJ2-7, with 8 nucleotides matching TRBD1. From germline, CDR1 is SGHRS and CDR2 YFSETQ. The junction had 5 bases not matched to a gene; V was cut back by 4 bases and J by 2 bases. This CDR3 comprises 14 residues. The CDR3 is CASSMSQGAYEQYF. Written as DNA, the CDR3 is TGCGCCAGCAGCATGTCACAGGGGGCCTACGAGCAGTACTTC.

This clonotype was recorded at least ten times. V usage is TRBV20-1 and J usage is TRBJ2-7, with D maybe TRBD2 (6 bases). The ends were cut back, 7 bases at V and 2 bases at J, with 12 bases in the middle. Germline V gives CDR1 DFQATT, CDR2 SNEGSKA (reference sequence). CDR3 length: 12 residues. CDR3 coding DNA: TGCAGTGTATGGCCGGGGGCCTACGAGCAGTACTTC. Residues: CSVWPGAYEQYF.

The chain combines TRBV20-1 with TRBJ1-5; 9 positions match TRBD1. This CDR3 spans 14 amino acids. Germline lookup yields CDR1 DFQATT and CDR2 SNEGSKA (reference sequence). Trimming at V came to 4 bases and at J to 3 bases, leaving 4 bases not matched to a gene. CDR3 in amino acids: CSATGQGFNQPQHF. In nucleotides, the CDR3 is TGCAGTGCTACGGGACAGGGCTTCAATCAGCCCCAGCATTTT.

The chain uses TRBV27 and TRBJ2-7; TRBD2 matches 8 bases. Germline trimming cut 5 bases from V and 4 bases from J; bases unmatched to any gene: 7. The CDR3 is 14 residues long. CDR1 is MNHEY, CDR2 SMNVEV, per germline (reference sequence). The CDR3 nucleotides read TGTGCCAGCAGTAGAGCGGGGGCGAGTTACGAGCAGTACTTC. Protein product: CASSRAGASYEQYF.

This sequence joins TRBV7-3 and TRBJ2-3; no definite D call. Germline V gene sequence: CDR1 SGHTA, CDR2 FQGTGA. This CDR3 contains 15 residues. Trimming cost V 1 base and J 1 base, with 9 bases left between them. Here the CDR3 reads CASSLNPLGTDTQYF. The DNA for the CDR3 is TGTGCCAGCAGCTTAAACCCGCTAGGCACAGATACGCAGTATTTT.

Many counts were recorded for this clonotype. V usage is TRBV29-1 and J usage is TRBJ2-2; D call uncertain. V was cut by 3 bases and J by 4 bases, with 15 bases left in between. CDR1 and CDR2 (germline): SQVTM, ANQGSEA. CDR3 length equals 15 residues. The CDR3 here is CSVDDRTRGTGELFF. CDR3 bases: TGCAGCGTTGACGATCGGACCCGAGGCACCGGGGAGCTGTTTTTT.

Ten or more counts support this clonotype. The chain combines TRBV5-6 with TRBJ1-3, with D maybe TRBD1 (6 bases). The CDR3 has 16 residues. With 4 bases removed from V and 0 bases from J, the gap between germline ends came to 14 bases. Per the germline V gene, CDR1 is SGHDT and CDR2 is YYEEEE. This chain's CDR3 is CASSKTGHGSGNTIYF. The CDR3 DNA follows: TGTGCCAGCAGCAAGACGGGACACGGCTCTGGAAACACCATATATTTT.

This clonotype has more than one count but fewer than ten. DNA of the CDR3: TGTGCCAGTTCGGGGACTAGCGGGACAGAGCAGTTCTTC. Translation: CASSGTSGTEQFF. The V call is TRBV19, the J call TRBJ2-1; 13 bases agree with TRBD2. CDR1 and CDR2 (germline): LNHDA, SQIVND (reference sequence). There are 13 residues in the CDR3. V lost 8 bases and J lost 10; bases outside the gene matches: 5.

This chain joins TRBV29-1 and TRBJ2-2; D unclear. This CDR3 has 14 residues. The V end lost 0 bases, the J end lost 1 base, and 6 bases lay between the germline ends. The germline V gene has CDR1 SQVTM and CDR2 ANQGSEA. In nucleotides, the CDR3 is TGCAGCGTTGAAGATGTTGAGAACACCGGGGAGCTGTTTTTT. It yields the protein CSVEDVENTGELFF.

The CDR3 sequence is CASSQVRGGGIGELFF. The CDR3 DNA follows: TGCGCCAGCAGCCAAGTGCGGGGAGGAGGAATCGGGGAGCTGTTTTTT. The V gene is TRBV4-1, the J gene TRBJ2-2; a weak D match, TRBD2 (6 bases). This CDR3 comprises 16 residues. From germline, CDR1 is MGHRA and CDR2 YSYEKL. V was cut by 1 base and J by 7 bases, with 16 bases left in between.

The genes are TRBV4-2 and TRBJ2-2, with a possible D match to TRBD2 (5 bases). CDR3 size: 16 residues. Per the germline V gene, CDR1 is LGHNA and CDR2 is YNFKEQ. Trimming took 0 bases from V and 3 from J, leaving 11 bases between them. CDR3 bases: TGTGCCAGCAGCCAAGATCTAGTGAGGGACACCGGGGAGCTGTTTTTT. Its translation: CASSQDLVRDTGELFF.

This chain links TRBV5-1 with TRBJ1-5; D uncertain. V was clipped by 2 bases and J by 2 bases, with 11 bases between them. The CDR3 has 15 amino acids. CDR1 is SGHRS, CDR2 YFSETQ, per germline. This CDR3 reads CASSLSPGGNQPQHF. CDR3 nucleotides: TGCGCCAGCAGCTTAAGTCCCGGGGGCAATCAGCCCCAGCATTTT. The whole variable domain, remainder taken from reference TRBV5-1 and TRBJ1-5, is KAGVTQTPRYLIKTRGQQVTLSCSPISGHRSVSWYQQTPGQGLQFLFEYFSETQRNKGNFPGRFSGRQFSNSRSEMNVSTLELGDSALYLCASSLSPGGNQPQHFGDGTRLSIL.

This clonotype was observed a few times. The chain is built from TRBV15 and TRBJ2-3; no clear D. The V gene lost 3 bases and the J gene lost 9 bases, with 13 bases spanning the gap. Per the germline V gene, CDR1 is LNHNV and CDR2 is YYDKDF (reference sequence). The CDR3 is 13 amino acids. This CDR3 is CATSRSNQGTQYF. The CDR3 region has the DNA TGTGCCACCAGCAGGTCCAATCAAGGGACGCAGTATTTT.

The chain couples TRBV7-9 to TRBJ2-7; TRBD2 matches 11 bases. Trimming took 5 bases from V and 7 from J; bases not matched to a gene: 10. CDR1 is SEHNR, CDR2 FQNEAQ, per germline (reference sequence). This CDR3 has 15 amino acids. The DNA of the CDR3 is TGTGCCAGCAGCCCATTAGCGGGAGGGGTGGAAGAGCAGTACTTC. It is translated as CASSPLAGGVEEQYF.

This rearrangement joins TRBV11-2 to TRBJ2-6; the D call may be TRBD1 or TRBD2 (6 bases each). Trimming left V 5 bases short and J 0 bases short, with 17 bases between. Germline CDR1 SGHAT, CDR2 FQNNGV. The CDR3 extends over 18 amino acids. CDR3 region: CASSRGRSGPSGANVLTF. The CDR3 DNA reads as TGTGCCAGCAGCAGGGGGAGGAGCGGGCCCTCTGGGGCCAACGTCCTGACTTTC.

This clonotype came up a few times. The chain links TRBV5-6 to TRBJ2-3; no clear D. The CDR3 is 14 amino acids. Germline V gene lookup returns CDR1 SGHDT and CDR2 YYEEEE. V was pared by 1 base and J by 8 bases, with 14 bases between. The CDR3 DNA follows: TGTGCCAGCAGCTTGCCGTTTGGCCCCACTACGCAGTATTTT. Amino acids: CASSLPFGPTTQYF.

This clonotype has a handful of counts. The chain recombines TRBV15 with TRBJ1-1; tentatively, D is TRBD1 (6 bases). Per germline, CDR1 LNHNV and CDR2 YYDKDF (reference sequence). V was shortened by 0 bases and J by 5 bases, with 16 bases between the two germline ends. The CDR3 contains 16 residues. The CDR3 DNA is TGTGCCACCAGCAGAGAAGGGCGGGGGCGGAGGACTGAAGCTTTCTTT. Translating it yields CATSREGRGRRTEAFF.

The CDR3 here is CASRDRGEKLFF. The CDR3, as DNA: TGTGCCAGCAGAGACAGGGGTGAAAAACTGTTTTTT. This chain joins TRBV27 and TRBJ1-4; 8 bases map to TRBD1. V shed 6 bases, J shed 7 bases, and the junction held 1 base outside the gene matches. The CDR3 runs 12 residues. CDR1 MNHEY and CDR2 SMNVEV come from the germline V gene (reference sequence).

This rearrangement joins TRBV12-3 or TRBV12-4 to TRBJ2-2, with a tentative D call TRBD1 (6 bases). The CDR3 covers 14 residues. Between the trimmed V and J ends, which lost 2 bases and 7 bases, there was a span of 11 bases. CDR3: CASSLMGASGELFF. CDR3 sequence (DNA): TGTGCCAGCAGTTTAATGGGGGCCAGCGGGGAGCTGTTTTTT.

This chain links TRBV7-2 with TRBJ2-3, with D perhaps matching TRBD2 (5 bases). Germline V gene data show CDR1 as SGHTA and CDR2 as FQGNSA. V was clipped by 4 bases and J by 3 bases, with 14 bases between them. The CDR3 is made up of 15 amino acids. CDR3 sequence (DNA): TGTGCCAGCAGCTCTAGCTCTTACGCGACAGATACGCAGTATTTT. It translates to CASSSSSYATDTQYF. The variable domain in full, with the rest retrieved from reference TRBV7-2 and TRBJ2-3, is GAGVSQSPSNKVTEKGKDVELRCDPISGHTALYWYRQSLGQGLEFLIYFQGNSAPDKSGLPSDRFSAERTGGSVSTLTIQRTQQEDSAVYLCASSSSSYATDTQYFGPGTRLTVL.

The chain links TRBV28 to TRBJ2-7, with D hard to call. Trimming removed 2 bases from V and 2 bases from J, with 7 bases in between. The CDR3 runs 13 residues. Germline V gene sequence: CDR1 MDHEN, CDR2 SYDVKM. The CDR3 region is CASSLPPAYEQYF. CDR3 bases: TGTGCCAGCAGTTTACCCCCCGCCTACGAGCAGTACTTC.

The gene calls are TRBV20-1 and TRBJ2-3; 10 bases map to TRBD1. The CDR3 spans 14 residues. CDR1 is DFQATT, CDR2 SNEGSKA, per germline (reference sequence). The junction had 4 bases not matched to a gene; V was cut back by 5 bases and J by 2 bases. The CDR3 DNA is TGCAGTGCTCCGACAGGGGGCAACACAGATACGCAGTATTTT. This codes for CSAPTGGNTDTQYF.

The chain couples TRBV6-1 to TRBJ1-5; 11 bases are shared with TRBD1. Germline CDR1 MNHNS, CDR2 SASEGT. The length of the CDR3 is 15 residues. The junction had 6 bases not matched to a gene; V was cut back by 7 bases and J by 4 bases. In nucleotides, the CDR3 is TGTGCCAGCAAGACGGGGACAGGGGGAAATCAGCCCCAGCATTTT. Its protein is CASKTGTGGNQPQHF.

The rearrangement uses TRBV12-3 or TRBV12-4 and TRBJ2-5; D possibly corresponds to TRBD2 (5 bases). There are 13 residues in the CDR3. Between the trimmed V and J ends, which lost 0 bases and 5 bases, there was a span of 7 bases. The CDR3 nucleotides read TGTGCCAGCAGTTTAGCTTGGAGGGAGACCCAGTACTTC. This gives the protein CASSLAWRETQYF.

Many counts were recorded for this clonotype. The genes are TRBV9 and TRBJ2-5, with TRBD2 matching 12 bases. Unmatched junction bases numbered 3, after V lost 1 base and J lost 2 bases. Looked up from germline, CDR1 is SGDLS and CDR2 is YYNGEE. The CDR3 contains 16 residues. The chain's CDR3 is CASSVPTSGGQETQYF. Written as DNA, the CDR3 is TGTGCCAGCAGCGTACCGACTAGCGGGGGACAAGAGACCCAGTACTTC.

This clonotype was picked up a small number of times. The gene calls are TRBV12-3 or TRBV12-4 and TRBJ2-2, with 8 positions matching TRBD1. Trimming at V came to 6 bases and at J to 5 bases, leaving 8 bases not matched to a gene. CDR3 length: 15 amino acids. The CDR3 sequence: CASRTGDRRTGELFF. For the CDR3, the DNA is TGTGCCAGCAGGACCGGGGACAGGAGAACCGGGGAGCTGTTTTTT.

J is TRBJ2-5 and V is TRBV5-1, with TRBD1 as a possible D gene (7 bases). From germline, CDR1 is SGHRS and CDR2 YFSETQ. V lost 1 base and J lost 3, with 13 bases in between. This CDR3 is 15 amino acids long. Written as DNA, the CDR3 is TGCGCCAGCAGCTTGAGGACAGGAGGGGAAGAGACCCAGTACTTC. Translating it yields CASSLRTGGEETQYF.

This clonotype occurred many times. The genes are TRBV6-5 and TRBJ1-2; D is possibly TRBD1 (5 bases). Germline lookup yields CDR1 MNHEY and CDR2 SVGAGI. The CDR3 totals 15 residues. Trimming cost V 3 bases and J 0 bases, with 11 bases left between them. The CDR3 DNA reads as TGTGCCAGCAGTTATGACGGGGCAGCTAACTATGGCTACACCTTC. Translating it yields CASSYDGAANYGYTF.